This TCR beta chain was captured by sequencing in a study of shared clonotypes between healthy human individuals (dated by TCRdb to about 2020). Context from the whole study: A couple of women and a few men aged 18 to 49 years were included in the cohort. To estimate repertoire size and how much clonotype sharing occurs between individuals, the study deeply sequenced the blood TCR repertoires of five healthy adults. To increase sequencing depth and limit assay-specific biases, different laboratories used diverse techniques to prepare libraries and sequence TCR repertoires. Leukapheresis yielded between about 0.8 and 9.5 billion PBMCs per donor.

Healthy HIV-negative adults with no recently reported acute infections or vaccinations were included as donors. All donors were Caucasian adults living in Nashville, Tennessee, USA. For unsorted samples, about 90 million PBMCs were counted and genomic DNA was extracted with the QIAamp DNA Blood Mini kit. Blood was obtained by leukapheresis, after which PBMCs were separated by Ficoll-Histopaque density gradient centrifugation and cryopreserved in liquid nitrogen vapor phase. The CDR3 goes from the cysteine to the phenylalanine over 15 residues. The kept DNA is CDR3 alone, 45 bases in frame from the first base. V gives up 0 bases and J gives up 4 bases, and the segment between their germline ends measures 13 bases. CDR1 and CDR2, looked up from the germline V gene, are SGHDT and YYEEEE. Points the paper makes about the study in general: Because the study included only a small number of donors, the genetic and exposure-history diversity represented was limited. Sampling was limited to blood, and TCR repertoires in tissue likely differ from TCR repertoires in blood. Pairwise subsampling led to the expectation that sequencing depth would affect the degree of clonotype sharing among donors.

As to this clone: Its antigen is still unknown. Per-nucleotide qualities are absent, and no much larger clonotype sits a single base away.

Using the deep immunoSEQ assay, multiplex PCR amplified TCR CDR3 regions from genomic DNA. For each cell subset, the extracted genomic DNA was distributed evenly across all wells of several immunoSEQ 96-well plates, and each plate served as one replicate. Each replicate PCR for unsorted PBMC received about 0.3 ug genomic DNA, equal to 25,000 to 35,000 T cell genomes. Unsorted PBMC genomic DNA was sequenced across ten immunoSEQ deep assay plates. Purified libraries were quantified with a Qubit 3.0 fluorometer, sized on a Bioanalyzer 2100, and re-quantified with the KAPA Library Quantification kit. Each immunoSEQ 96-well plate was sequenced on its own single-read 150-cycle Illumina NextSeq 550 flow cell. In the paper's pipeline: The immunoSEQ output contained only junctional sequences without quality scores, so filtering could not match that applied to full-length reads. To assign V/J genes and CDR3, sequences were annotated using PyIR, a Python wrapper for IgBLAST v1.9, with IMGT germline references. Reads were filtered out if the reads had weak V/J assignments (E-value above 1e-6), no CDR3, stop codons, out-of-frame junctions, or ambiguous translated residues. V3J clonotypes were defined by identical inferred V gene, J gene, and CDR3 amino acid sequence. To compute the percentage overlap between repertoires, the number of shared unique clonotypes was divided by the size of the smaller repertoire. Richness of each repertoire was evaluated using RTK rarefaction, the Chao1 estimator, and Recon v2.1 estimates of unobserved clonotypes. TCRdb re-hosts the immuneACCESS table, in-frame sequences only. Its copies lack some clones; in the studies checked, an unresolved V gene accounts for under half of them, and the cause for the rest is not known. Clone size and the V and J calls come from that table; the DNA yielded D and trimming. For this sample the table gives about 470,000 clones, of which more than 75% were detected only once. The biggest ten clones account for around 13% of the sample.

Sequenced: PBMCs. The chain is encoded by TRBV5-6 joined to TRBJ2-5; a tentative D match to TRBD2 spans 6 bases. The sequence was collected from a woman between 40 and 55 years old in good health. Some clones in this sample may be carry-over from other donors' samples. The DNA is as follows: TGTGCCAGCAGCTTGGATGCAGGGAGGCGAGAGACCCAGTACTTC. Its amino acids are CASSLDAGRRETQYF.